This entry is about one T cell receptor (beta chain). These data are taken from a study of blood T cell repertoires in COVID-19. Study-wide context: PBMCs, B-cell-depleted T cells, or T cells were the source of the cDNA or gDNA that made up the material.

Methods used by the authors: Cell counts per sample came from amplifying reference gene primers. TCRdb's table, derived via immunoSEQ multiplex PCR, lists solely in-frame clones and lacks some. V, J and clone size are taken as reported in that table, and D and trimming were inferred from the DNA itself. The data hold some 450,000 clones, with about 87% observed a single time. Trimming shortened V by 6 bases and J by 7 bases, and 19 bases separated the two germline ends. Germline V CDR1 and CDR2: SGHRS, YFSETQ. The CDR3 extends over 14 amino acids. The specimen was peripheral blood. The rearrangement joins TRBV5-1 to TRBJ1-1; D perhaps matches TRBD1 (5 bases). This receptor was identified in a woman between 50 and 59 years old with COVID-19, enrolled during active disease. CDR3 sequence reads: CASTYGGEEGEAFF. The DNA for the CDR3 is TGCGCCAGCACGTACGGGGGGGAGGAAGGTGAAGCTTTCTTT.